The 26 T cell receptor beta chains given below trace back to one sample, sequenced in a study of blood T cell repertoires in COVID-19 (TCRdb year 2020). Receptor amplification or capture employed the immunoSEQ multiplex PCR assay. TCRdb holds this immuneACCESS table with in-frame rearrangements only. Some clones are missing; in checked studies, unresolved V genes explain under half, and the rest has no known cause. The sample contains 450,000 or so clones, 89% of them found a single time. 0.9% of the sample is held by the ten biggest clonotypes. The sequencing sample was made of peripheral blood. All receptors derive from a man between 18 and 35 years old with COVID-19, enrolled during active disease.

This chain connects TRBV5-6 to TRBJ2-1; TRBD1 matches at 8 bases. The CDR3 sequence is 15 residues long. Germline-derived CDR1 and CDR2 are SGHDT and YYEEEE. After removal of 1 base from V and 0 bases from J, the junction contained 0 bases not matched to a gene. CDR3 nucleotide sequence: TGTGCCAGCAGCTTGCAGGGGGCCTCCTACAATGAGCAGTTCTTC. It yields the protein CASSLQGASYNEQFF.

This clone was seen more than once but under ten times. The rearrangement uses TRBV27 and TRBJ2-1, with D maybe TRBD2 (6 bases). V lost 5 bases, J lost 0 bases, and 14 bases lay in between. The CDR3 is 16 amino acids. Germline V gene sequence: CDR1 MNHEY, CDR2 SMNVEV (reference sequence). This chain's CDR3 is CASSDRRENSYNEQFF. As DNA, the CDR3 is TGTGCCAGCAGTGACAGACGGGAGAACTCCTACAATGAGCAGTTCTTC.

The chain couples TRBV10-1 to TRBJ2-1; 16 bases align to TRBD2. The CDR3 spans 15 residues. Germline CDR1 and CDR2: WNHNN and SYGVQD (reference sequence). Losses at the gene ends were 5 bases for V and 9 bases for J; bases not matched to a gene: 4. DNA of the CDR3: TGCGCCAGCAGTTCGGGACTAGCGGGAGGGACTGAGCAGTTCTTC. Translation gives CASSSGLAGGTEQFF.

The rearrangement links TRBV2 to TRBJ1-3; D is uncertain. There are 15 residues in the CDR3. Germline values: CDR1 SNHLY, CDR2 FYNNEI. Trimming cost V 6 bases and J 0 bases, with 12 bases left between them. The CDR3 reads CASSRMAVSGNTIYF. The CDR3 DNA follows: TGTGCCAGCAGCCGCATGGCGGTCTCTGGAAACACCATATATTTT.

This clone was detected only once. The chain combines TRBV4-1 with TRBJ2-7; 7 nucleotides match TRBD2. The V gene's germline CDR1 is MGHRA and CDR2 YSYEKL. The ends lost 0 bases at V and 3 bases at J; junction bases unmatched: 14. The CDR3 consists of 18 residues. As DNA, the CDR3 is TGCGCCAGCAGCCAAGAAGTCTCCGTGGTTAGCGGGTTCTACGAGCAGTACTTC. It is translated as CASSQEVSVVSGFYEQYF.

The rearrangement uses TRBV4-1 and TRBJ2-3, with 7 bases identical to TRBD2. The CDR3 contains 16 residues. Germline CDR1 reads MGHRA; CDR2 reads YSYEKL. Trimming took 1 base from V and 1 from J; bases not matched to a gene: 5. The CDR3 region is CASSQVPRGGTDTQYF. As DNA, the CDR3 is TGCGCCAGCAGCCAAGTCCCCCGGGGGGGCACAGATACGCAGTATTTT.

The J gene is TRBJ2-5, the V gene TRBV7-2; 11 bases align to TRBD2. The CDR3 spans 16 residues. V trimming: 5 bases; J trimming: 4 bases; junction bases outside the gene matches: 9. Germline values: CDR1 SGHTA, CDR2 FQGNSA. CDR3 in DNA: TGTGCCAGCAGCATACATAGCGGGGGGGCCGGAGAGACCCAGTACTTC. Protein sequence: CASSIHSGGAGETQYF. The full variable domain, in which reference TRBV7-2 and TRBJ2-5 provide the parts outside the CDR3, is GAGVSQSPSNKVTEKGKDVELRCDPISGHTALYWYRQSLGQGLEFLIYFQGNSAPDKSGLPSDRFSAERTGGSVSTLTIQRTQQEDSAVYLCASSIHSGGAGETQYFGPGTRLLVL.

The chain has TRBV14 and TRBJ2-3, with TRBD2 matching over 7 bases. CDR3 length equals 14 residues. CDR1 is SGHDN, CDR2 FVKESK, per germline. The V and J ends lost 3 bases and 4 bases, in that order; junction bases with no gene match: 4. As DNA, the CDR3 is TGTGCCAGCAGCCAGGGAGGGTTGGCAGATACGCAGTATTTT. Translated, it gives CASSQGGLADTQYF.

The V and J genes are TRBV7-9 and TRBJ2-1; TRBD1 might be the D (5 bases). This CDR3 has 15 residues. Germline CDR1 and CDR2: SEHNR and FQNEAQ (reference sequence). V shed 3 bases and J shed 6 bases, with 15 bases lying between them. The DNA of the CDR3 is TGTGCCAGCAGCTTGGGGCCGGGTAATTTCAATGAGCAGTTCTTC. Translating it yields CASSLGPGNFNEQFF.

This sequence joins TRBV6-9 and TRBJ1-1, with D possibly TRBD1 on 5 matching bases. CDR3 length: 14 residues. The germline V and J ends were trimmed by 0 bases and 5 bases, with 10 bases remaining between them. Germline CDR1 reads MNHGY; CDR2 reads SVAAGI. CDR3 in amino acids: CASSYSGQGTEAFF. CDR3 bases: TGTGCCAGCAGTTATTCCGGGCAGGGAACTGAAGCTTTCTTT.

The chain employs TRBV6-5 and TRBJ2-2; 7 nucleotides match TRBD1. This CDR3 has 14 residues. CDR1 MNHEY and CDR2 SVGAGI come from the germline V gene. V trimming: 2 bases; J trimming: 6 bases; junction bases outside the gene matches: 3. The CDR3 is CASSYRQGAGELFF. As DNA, the CDR3 is TGTGCCAGCAGTTACCGTCAGGGGGCCGGGGAGCTGTTTTTT.

This clone was recorded only once. The same CDR3 is also encoded by other DNA sequences in this sample. The genes are TRBV7-2 and TRBJ2-5; TRBD2 is a possible D gene (7 bases). Per the germline V gene, CDR1 is SGHTA and CDR2 is FQGNSA. V lost 1 base and J 5 bases, leaving 11 bases between the germline ends. The CDR3 covers 14 residues. As DNA, the CDR3 is TGTGCCAGCAGCTTAGTAGGGGGAGGGGAGACCCAGTACTTC. It encodes CASSLVGGGETQYF.

This chain joins TRBV2 and TRBJ2-5; the match to TRBD1 covers 8 bases. This CDR3 region has 15 residues. V lost 7 bases and J lost 2; bases outside the gene matches: 9. Germline values: CDR1 SNHLY, CDR2 FYNNEI. The CDR3 DNA follows: TGTGCCAGCACCGAAGGGACAGGCCTGCAAGAGACCCAGTACTTC. This encodes CASTEGTGLQETQYF.

V usage is TRBV29-1 and J usage is TRBJ2-6, with D perhaps matching TRBD2 (6 bases). Germline lookup yields CDR1 SQVTM and CDR2 ANQGSEA. The CDR3 covers 17 residues. With 0 bases removed from V and 1 base from J, the gap between germline ends came to 13 bases. CDR3: CSVEEEGWESGANVLTF. Here the CDR3 DNA reads TGCAGCGTTGAAGAGGAGGGCTGGGAATCTGGGGCCAACGTCCTGACTTTC. Full variable domain (missing parts from reference TRBV29-1 and TRBJ2-6): SAVISQKPSRDICQRGTSLTIQCQVDSQVTMMFWYRQQPGQSLTLIATANQGSEATYESGFVIDKFPISRPNLTFSTLTVSNMSPEDSSIYLCSVEEEGWESGANVLTFGAGSRLTVL.

Only one count was recorded for this clone. V gene TRBV19 combines with J gene TRBJ1-5; TRBD1 agrees at 7 bases. This CDR3 contains 15 residues. Trimming cost V 10 bases and J 5 bases; bases outside gene matches: 14. Looked up from germline, CDR1 is LNHDA and CDR2 is SQIVND (reference sequence). CDR3 coding DNA: TGTGCCACCACAACAACCGACAGGGAGTATCAGCCCCAGCATTTT. It encodes CATTTTDREYQPQHF.

This clone showed up just once. CDR3 DNA: TGTGCCAGCAGCTCAACAGGGCAGGGCTCGAACACTGAAGCTTTCTTT. This sequence encodes CASSSTGQGSNTEAFF. The chain employs TRBV5-4 and TRBJ1-1; D perhaps matches TRBD1 (6 bases). CDR1 and CDR2 (germline): SGHNT, YYREEE (reference sequence). V was pared by 3 bases and J by 1 base, with 16 bases between. This CDR3 contains 16 residues. Using reference TRBV5-4 and TRBJ1-1 for the parts outside the CDR3, the full variable domain is ETGVTQSPTHLIKTRGQQVTLRCSSQSGHNTVSWYQQALGQGPQFIFQYYREEENGRGNFPPRFSGLQFPNYSSELNVNALELDDSALYLCASSSTGQGSNTEAFFGQGTRLTVV.

This chain uses TRBV2 with TRBJ2-1; 12 bases agree with TRBD2. J lost 0 bases, V lost 6 bases, and 0 bases had no gene match. The CDR3 extends over 15 amino acids. In germline, CDR1 is SNHLY, CDR2 FYNNEI. The DNA of the CDR3 is TGTGCCAGCAGACTAGCGGGAGGCTCCTACAATGAGCAGTTCTTC. Protein sequence: CASRLAGGSYNEQFF.

The V call is TRBV6-5, the J call TRBJ2-1, with TRBD2 identical over 11 bases. The CDR3 is 14 amino acids. J was trimmed by 8 bases and V by 8 bases; bases with no gene match: 8. Germline V gene sequence: CDR1 MNHEY, CDR2 SVGAGI. The CDR3 sequence is CASGLAGGRDEQFF. CDR3 coding DNA: TGTGCCAGCGGGCTAGCGGGAGGCCGCGATGAGCAGTTCTTC.

The gene calls are TRBV6-5 and TRBJ2-1; TRBD1 aligns across 8 bases. The CDR3 runs to 14 residues. Looked up from germline, CDR1 is MNHEY and CDR2 is SVGAGI. V gave up 6 bases and J gave up 7 bases; unmatched junction bases: 8. The CDR3 DNA reads as TGTGCCAGCAGAACTAACTACAGGGGGAATGAGCAGTTCTTC. Protein product: CASRTNYRGNEQFF.

This chain connects TRBV30 to TRBJ1-2, with 8 bases that match TRBD1. Germline V gene data show CDR1 as GTSNPN and CDR2 as SVGIG (reference sequence). CDR3 length: 14 residues. After removal of 2 bases from V and 2 bases from J, the junction contained 4 bases not matched to a gene. This CDR3 reads CAWSRTGRNYGYTF. In DNA, the CDR3 is TGTGCCTGGAGTAGGACAGGGCGGAACTATGGCTACACCTTC.

V usage is TRBV2 and J usage is TRBJ1-1, with TRBD1 matching over 7 bases. CDR3 size: 13 residues. V dropped 5 bases and J dropped 3; count of bases not matched to a gene: 3. Germline V CDR1 and CDR2: SNHLY, FYNNEI. This CDR3 reads CASSNDRDTEAFF. In DNA form, the CDR3 reads TGTGCCAGCAGTAACGACAGGGACACTGAAGCTTTCTTT.

In its sample, this clone was seen a few times. At the DNA level, this CDR3 is encoded by other sequences in the same sample as well. The J gene is TRBJ2-7, the V gene TRBV5-1; D is unclear. The germline V gene has CDR1 SGHRS and CDR2 YFSETQ. The CDR3 has 13 amino acids. V lost 0 bases and J lost 1, with 5 bases in between. CDR3 amino acids: CASSLGRSYEQYF. In DNA, the CDR3 is TGCGCCAGCAGCTTGGGGCGGTCCTACGAGCAGTACTTC.

The chain uses TRBV15 and TRBJ2-3; D ambiguous. The V gene's germline CDR1 is LNHNV and CDR2 YYDKDF (reference sequence). V lost 5 bases to trimming and J lost 5 bases, with 5 bases between them. The CDR3 loop spans 11 amino acids. CDR3 coding DNA: TGTGCCACCAGCTCCCGAGATACGCAGTATTTT. As protein: CATSSRDTQYF. Variable domain in full (rest from reference TRBV15 and TRBJ2-3): DAMVIQNPRYQVTQFGKPVTLSCSQTLNHNVMYWYQQKSSQAPKLLFHYYDKDFNNEADTPDNFQSRRPNTSFCFLDIRSPGLGDTAMYLCATSSRDTQYFGPGTRLTVL.

The chain joins TRBV21-1 to TRBJ2-1; no DNA check was done on the table's D call, TRBD2. TRBV21-1 is described as a pseudogene. CDR3 length: 22 amino acids. The CDR3: CASRHGTDYRKGLAGGTDEQFF. For the CDR3, the DNA is TGTGCCAGCAGGCACGGGACAGATTATCGGAAAGGTCTAGCGGGAGGAACGGATGAGCAGTTCTTC.

The chain couples TRBV6-5 to TRBJ2-5, with D possibly matching TRBD1 (5 bases). CDR3 length: 14 amino acids. Germline CDR1 MNHEY, CDR2 SVGAGI. Trimming stripped 5 bases from V and 5 bases from J, with 15 bases between. Here the CDR3 DNA reads TGTGCCAGCAGTAAATCAGGGTTGGGGGAGACCCAGTACTTC. Translation gives CASSKSGLGETQYF.

V gene TRBV2 combines with J gene TRBJ2-5; TRBD2 matches 10 bases. The V segment lost 3 bases and the J segment 6 bases; nucleotides outside the gene matches: 7. The CDR3 runs 15 residues. Germline-derived CDR1 and CDR2 are SNHLY and FYNNEI. The CDR3 protein is CASSDEAGGRKTQYF. The CDR3 bases are TGTGCCAGCAGTGACGAAGCGGGAGGGAGAAAGACCCAGTACTTC.